This note documents a single TCR beta chain sequence. The specificity of this receptor is unknown. The input lacks base qualities; no much larger clone sits a single base away. The data are from a study of cytomegalovirus exposure and HLA in healthy donors (dated by TCRdb to 2016 to 2017). Broadly, across the study: In an earlier analysis of under 600 of the donors, 276 Gb of sequence data and roughly 100 million unique TCR beta sequences from 150 million to 200 million T cells were reported. A later genetic analysis used genome-wide SNP genotypes for about 60% of the 666 donors, treating that subset as a discovery cohort. Donor age, sex, ethnicity and CMV serostatus were compiled together with the repertoire data. Rather than using new phenotypic data, the later analysis identified candidate immune exposures from TCR beta sequences and from how often those sequences occurred across donors. The study was designed to test whether signatures of past pathogen exposure could be identified by cataloging public T cell receptors. An earlier analysis of roughly 600 of the donors used high-throughput TCR beta sequencing to judge whether each TCR beta V gene segment behaved as functional or pseudogenic. Typing coverage varied by locus: about 620-640 donors for A, B, C, DRB1 and DQB1; approximately 500 for DQA1; around 610 for DPA1; 450 to 480 for DPB1. A separate validation cohort of roughly 130 different subjects was used in addition to the 666-subject first cohort. Using immunosequencing, the study profiled T cell repertoires from some 670 subjects and related those repertoires to cytomegalovirus serostatus. HLA typing included class I and class II loci at four-digit resolution. To predict cytomegalovirus infection status, the study combined high-throughput TCR immunosequencing, statistical association of individual TCRs with disease status, and machine learning. A handful of DR-DQ haplotypes were handled as single units for association and clustering because linkage in the cohort was strong. Every discovery cohort repertoire had been produced on one sequencing platform. The genetic ancestry cluster associated with self-reported Caucasian donors included about 84% of the approximately 430 genotyped donors. Among some 400 genotyped donors of the cohort, an average of roughly 230,000 unique TCR beta nucleotide sequences was sequenced per donor, of which roughly 18% were non-productive. In a later analysis, previously published TCR beta repertoires from 666 donors were re-analyzed and high-resolution HLA genotyping was added so that TCR occurrence patterns could be studied. An early release that covered 640 HLA-typed donors contained approximately 300 gigabases of sequencing data and 85 million to 100 million unique TCR sequences.

The CDR3 numbers 15 residues from cysteine through phenylalanine. Only the CDR3 portion is preserved as DNA: 45 bases, with reading frame beginning at the first base. Trimming removed 0 bases from V and 6 bases from J, leaving 12 bases between the germline ends. CDR1 and CDR2, looked up from the germline V gene, are MNHEY and SVGAGI. To prepare the library, the immunoSEQ multiplex PCR assay was applied. A mixture of 60 forward primers for TCR Vbeta segments and 13 reverse primers for TCR Jbeta segments was used in the multiplex PCR. The CDR3 region of rearranged TCR beta genes was amplified from genomic DNA by a multiplex PCR assay. On the Illumina HiSeq System, the amplified TCR beta libraries were sequenced as 87-base-pair reads. The published analysis was carried out like this. A later analysis tallied roughly 78 million unique TCR beta chains across the 640 or so repertoires, and approximately 9.9 million of those chains were shared by two or more donors. To remove PCR and sequencing errors, raw reads were error-corrected and collapsed into unique sequences using a nearest-neighbor algorithm that merged closely related sequences. Alignment of CDR3 sequences to IMGT reference sequences was used to assign V, D and J gene segments. For a sequence to be retained, a match of at least six nucleotides was required to both a V gene segment and a J gene segment. A rearrangement was called productive if the CDR3 had no stop codons and remained in frame with V and J, and every other rearrangement was called non-productive. Following IMGT convention, CDR3 was defined as the stretch from the second conserved V-encoded cysteine to the conserved J-encoded phenylalanine. In an earlier analysis of roughly 610 of the donors, sequences lacking an unambiguous match to a single V gene segment were excluded. In an earlier analysis of a few hundred of the donors, V segments were called functional above 56.7% productive rearrangements and were called segregating when the between-donor standard deviation exceeded 5%. A statistical classification framework was developed to diagnose cytomegalovirus status using the catalog of TCR beta chain sequences. A later analysis assigned V and J genes by comparing TCR nucleotide sequences with IMGT/GENE-DB human TR gene sequences. In a later analysis, CDR3 sequences and most-parsimonious VDJ recombination scenarios were assigned using the TCRdist pipeline. In a later analysis, every TCR beta chain was defined by the combination of its CDR3 amino acid sequence and its V-gene family, and reads without a unique V-gene family were dropped. A later analysis removed roughly 590 highly shared, low-generation-probability nucleotide sequences to deal with suspected cross-contamination and a sequencing artifact. A later analysis calculated a clonal expansion index for each public chain from normalized within-repertoire ranks of inferred template counts. In a later analysis, generation probabilities were computed using a VDJ recombination model fitted to out-of-frame rearrangements, and the results were checked against IGoR. In a later analysis, hypergeometric tests were used to score TCR-TCR, TCR-HLA and TCR-CMV co-occurrence, with a repertoire-size bias correction applied to TCR pairs. A later analysis estimated false discovery rates by permuting HLA or CMV assignments 20 times. A later analysis grouped co-occurring TCRs with DBSCAN, adding TCRdist sequence similarity when clustering within HLA-allele-positive subsets. Co-occurrence clustering excluded repertoires with fewer than 30,000 or more than 120,000 public chains, plus five with anomalous nucleotide sharing. Imported from immuneACCESS, the table was reduced by TCRdb to in-frame sequences with V and J called. These copies leave out some clones; in studies compared against another copy, an unresolved V gene accounts for under half, and the cause of the remainder is not known. The D gene and trimming were derived from the DNA, and the V and J assignments and clone size from that table. The sample has some 93,000 clones on record, approximately 68% of them singletons. Together, the top ten hold more than 5% of the sample.

Results and caveats for the whole study, not just this receptor: Correlated functional status among segregating V segments might be attributable to linkage disequilibrium, but an unknown experimental factor could not be ruled out. While some public TCRs were present in many individuals, most TCR sequences turned up only very rarely across donors. In an earlier analysis of over 550 of the donors, most TCR beta V segments were observed in productive rearrangements about 87% or about 30% of the time, broadly matching IMGT annotations. A later analysis found that TCR association rates varied across HLA loci, with DRB1 alleles showing the most associated TCRs and HLA-C alleles the fewest. The authors suggested that the approach could potentially be extended to other disease states and immunological phenotypes. A later analysis associated 17,000 or so TCR beta sequences with specific HLA alleles at a false discovery rate of 0.05. The classifier was reported to diagnose cytomegalovirus status with high specificity and sensitivity in both the original and validation cohorts. A total of some 180 TCR beta chains were listed by the study as associated with cytomegalovirus. V-gene and J-gene trimming of TCR beta chains was associated with a missense DCLRE1C variant in a later genetic analysis, and the association was replicated in an independent cohort. The only immune exposure information available for the cohort was CMV serostatus. In a later analysis, several top co-occurrence clusters were reported to appear linked to parvovirus B19, influenza, CMV and Epstein-Barr virus. In vitro tests confirmed that a few of the cytomegalovirus-associated TCR beta chains recognize cytomegalovirus antigens. A further reported finding was that TCR beta sequences accurately predicted the HLA-A and HLA-B alleles for most subjects in the first cohort. Most CMV-associated TCR beta chains appeared to be HLA-restricted in a later analysis, and the HLA associations seemed to be driven largely by CMV exposure. A later genetic analysis reported fewer N-insertions in productive TCRs among donors in an Asian-associated ancestry cluster than the 666-donor mean. Presence/absence analyses assumed roughly uniform sequencing depth across donors, an assumption that may not hold. The sequencing pipeline was judged likely to have produced a cluster of highly shared sequence variants as a technical artifact. Because HLA typing was missing for some donors at each locus, association tests included only the typed subset. Because counts were too low, under 20 rarely observed V segments, including chromosome 9 orphons, were left out of the earlier analysis of 587 of the donors. The 87-base-pair reads could not distinguish some IMGT-functional V segments, including TRBV6-2 and TRBV6-3, so those segments were excluded. This cohort had only TCR beta chains sequenced, and the lack of alpha or paired-chain data limited which features could be detected. When HLA alleles, especially DR and DQ, strongly co-occurred, attributing TCR associations to individual alleles was difficult. Compared with equally common non-associated chains, HLA-associated TCR beta chains in a later analysis were more clonally expanded and had lower generation probabilities.

In total, roughly 670 healthy bone marrow donors made up the cohort. Cohort members were all nominally healthy when sampled, although unrecorded immune exposures were likely present. The donor tested CMV seropositive and was one of the 289 seropositive cohort members. A peripheral blood sample was provided by each donor, and peripheral blood mononuclear cells were used for TCR beta sequencing. Genomic DNA extraction from the blood cell samples was performed with the Qiagen DNeasy Blood Extraction Kit. This sequence originates from a boy aged 5-17 years in good health and CMV-seropositive. The specimen sequenced was PBMCs. The rearrangement combines TRBV6-5 with TRBJ2-1; a weak D assignment points to TRBD1 (5 bases agree). DNA sequence: TGTGCCAGCAGTTACTCATCGACAGTCGGCAATGAGCAGTTCTTC. Translated, this is CASSYSSTVGNEQFF.